This is a list of T cell receptor beta chains from one sample in a study of CD8 T cells in Susac syndrome. TCRdb re-derived calls from the immunoSEQ multiplex PCR reads in MiXCR, one entry per CDR3 protein. The table lists some 180,000 distinct CDR3 sequences, under 95% of them singletons, with 0.09% to 0.12% in the top ten. The sample comprised CD4+ T cells from PBMCs. The source of these receptors is a human donor in good health. The CDR3 runs from the conserved cysteine through the conserved F or W. The order of the fields is J gene, D gene, clone size, V gene, CDR3 protein, CDR3 DNA. D genes are given only for firm matches. For some rows the clone size is stated as once, few or many, or as a class when expanded; others skip it.

j_call: TRBJ2-7; d_call: -; clone_size: -; v_call: TRBV28; cdr3_aa: CASSTRGRRYEQYF; cdr3_nt: TGTGCCAGCAGTACCAGGGGTCGTAGGTACGAGCAGTACTTC
j_call: TRBJ2-1; d_call: TRBD2; clone_size: -; v_call: TRBV20-1; cdr3_aa: CSASSGAYNEQFF; cdr3_nt: TGCAGTGCTTCTAGCGGAGCTTACAATGAGCAGTTCTTC
j_call: TRBJ1-3; d_call: -; clone_size: -; v_call: TRBV5-1; cdr3_aa: CASSLGWRRDTIYF; cdr3_nt: TGCGCCAGCAGCTTGGGATGGAGAAGGGACACCATATATTTT
j_call: TRBJ2-1; d_call: -; clone_size: -; v_call: TRBV19; cdr3_aa: CATHSSSYNEQFF; cdr3_nt: TGTGCCACCCACTCCTCCTCCTACAATGAGCAGTTCTTC
j_call: TRBJ2-1; d_call: -; clone_size: -; v_call: TRBV30; cdr3_aa: CAWSPGVHNEQFF; cdr3_nt: TGTGCCTGGAGCCCGGGGGTCCACAATGAGCAGTTCTTC
j_call: TRBJ2-2; d_call: -; clone_size: -; v_call: TRBV4-1; cdr3_aa: CASTEGAGYSNTGELFF; cdr3_nt: TGCGCCAGCACCGAGGGAGCAGGCTACTCGAACACCGGGGAGCTGTTTTTT
j_call: TRBJ2-3; d_call: TRBD2; clone_size: -; v_call: TRBV7-2; cdr3_aa: CASKTAGGSDTQYF; cdr3_nt: TGTGCCAGCAAAACGGCGGGGGGCTCAGATACGCAGTATTTT
j_call: TRBJ2-5; d_call: -; clone_size: -; v_call: TRBV5-1; cdr3_aa: CASSEGERETQYF; cdr3_nt: TGCGCCAGCAGCGAGGGGGAGAGGGAGACCCAGTACTTC
j_call: TRBJ1-1; d_call: -; clone_size: -; v_call: TRBV6-5; cdr3_aa: CASSYQGTQEAFF; cdr3_nt: TGTGCCAGCAGTTACCAGGGGACGCAGGAAGCTTTCTTT
j_call: TRBJ2-5; d_call: -; clone_size: -; v_call: TRBV11-2; cdr3_aa: CASSSPQSTGRKTQYF; cdr3_nt: TGTGCCAGCAGCTCTCCTCAATCGACAGGCCGGAAGACCCAGTACTTC
j_call: TRBJ2-2; d_call: -; clone_size: -; v_call: TRBV4-3; cdr3_aa: CASSQPSATGELFF; cdr3_nt: TGCGCCAGCAGCCAACCTTCGGCGACCGGGGAGCTGTTTTTT
j_call: TRBJ2-2; d_call: -; clone_size: -; v_call: TRBV5-1; cdr3_aa: CASSPPDGSWSTGELFF; cdr3_nt: TGCGCCAGCAGCCCACCGGACGGTTCGTGGAGCACCGGGGAGCTGTTTTTT
j_call: TRBJ2-3; d_call: -; clone_size: -; v_call: TRBV19; cdr3_aa: CASSRGQGSTDTQYF; cdr3_nt: TGTGCCAGTAGTAGAGGCCAGGGCAGCACAGATACGCAGTATTTT
j_call: TRBJ2-3; d_call: TRBD2; clone_size: -; v_call: TRBV11-2; cdr3_aa: CASSYSRGVVDTQYF; cdr3_nt: TGTGCCAGCAGCTACTCGCGGGGGGTGGTAGATACGCAGTATTTT
j_call: TRBJ1-4; d_call: -; clone_size: -; v_call: TRBV7-2; cdr3_aa: CASSPGGSGAVNEKLFF; cdr3_nt: TGTGCCAGCAGCCCTGGAGGTTCCGGGGCGGTTAATGAAAAACTGTTTTTT
j_call: TRBJ1-5; d_call: TRBD1; clone_size: -; v_call: TRBV7-2; cdr3_aa: CASSLEGTASNQPQHF; cdr3_nt: TGTGCCAGCAGCTTAGAAGGGACAGCGTCCAATCAGCCCCAGCATTTT
j_call: TRBJ1-6; d_call: TRBD1; clone_size: -; v_call: TRBV7-2; cdr3_aa: CASSLGDRGELGSPLHF; cdr3_nt: TGTGCCAGCAGCTTAGGGGACAGGGGAGAATTAGGTTCACCCCTCCACTTT
j_call: TRBJ2-3; d_call: TRBD1; clone_size: -; v_call: TRBV12-3/TRBV12-4; cdr3_aa: CASTRTGRTDTQYF; cdr3_nt: TGTGCCAGCACCAGGACAGGCCGCACAGATACGCAGTATTTT
j_call: TRBJ2-2; d_call: -; clone_size: -; v_call: TRBV4-3; cdr3_aa: CASSQEGPQTGELFF; cdr3_nt: TGCGCCAGCAGCCAAGAGGGACCCCAAACCGGGGAGCTGTTTTTT
j_call: TRBJ1-6; d_call: -; clone_size: -; v_call: TRBV19; cdr3_aa: CASSVDSNSPLHF; cdr3_nt: TGTGCCAGTAGTGTGGACAGTAATTCACCCCTCCACTTT
j_call: TRBJ2-5; d_call: TRBD2; clone_size: -; v_call: TRBV5-6; cdr3_aa: CASSTAGGSETQYF; cdr3_nt: TGTGCCAGCAGTACGGCGGGGGGATCAGAGACCCAGTACTTC
j_call: TRBJ2-1; d_call: -; clone_size: -; v_call: TRBV6-5; cdr3_aa: CASSYWGPRGVYNEQFF; cdr3_nt: TGTGCCAGCAGTTACTGGGGACCGCGAGGGGTGTACAATGAGCAGTTCTTC
j_call: TRBJ2-5; d_call: -; clone_size: -; v_call: TRBV28; cdr3_aa: CASRVGGPETQYF; cdr3_nt: TGTGCCAGCAGGGTAGGAGGGCCGGAGACCCAGTACTTC
j_call: TRBJ1-2; d_call: -; clone_size: few; v_call: TRBV28; cdr3_aa: CASSLEGFYGYTF; cdr3_nt: TGTGCCAGCAGTTTGGAGGGGTTTTATGGCTACACCTTC
j_call: TRBJ1-1; d_call: TRBD1; clone_size: -; v_call: TRBV27; cdr3_aa: CASRRTGGTEAFF; cdr3_nt: TGTGCCAGCAGGCGGACAGGGGGCACTGAAGCTTTCTTT
j_call: TRBJ1-4; d_call: TRBD1; clone_size: -; v_call: TRBV28; cdr3_aa: CASGRQGPRNEKLFF; cdr3_nt: TGTGCCAGCGGTCGACAGGGGCCTCGTAATGAAAAACTGTTTTTT
j_call: TRBJ1-6; d_call: -; clone_size: -; v_call: TRBV7-2; cdr3_aa: CASSFSIPPLHF; cdr3_nt: TGTGCCAGCAGCTTTTCGATCCCACCCCTCCACTTT
j_call: TRBJ1-2; d_call: -; clone_size: -; v_call: TRBV3-1; cdr3_aa: CASSLDSYGGYTF; cdr3_nt: TGTGCCAGCAGCCTGGACAGTTATGGGGGCTACACCTTC
j_call: TRBJ2-7; d_call: TRBD1; clone_size: -; v_call: TRBV6-5; cdr3_aa: CATRTGNYEQYF; cdr3_nt: TGTGCCACCCGGACAGGGAACTACGAGCAGTACTTC
j_call: TRBJ2-3; d_call: -; clone_size: -; v_call: TRBV18; cdr3_aa: CASSPDAKGFGTDTQYF; cdr3_nt: TGTGCCAGCTCACCAGACGCAAAGGGATTTGGCACAGATACGCAGTATTTT
j_call: TRBJ1-1; d_call: -; clone_size: -; v_call: TRBV18; cdr3_aa: CASSPDRAYTEAFF; cdr3_nt: TGTGCCAGCTCACCGGACAGAGCATACACTGAAGCTTTCTTT
j_call: TRBJ1-1; d_call: -; clone_size: -; v_call: TRBV28; cdr3_aa: CASSWLVRMTTEAFF; cdr3_nt: TGTGCCAGCAGTTGGTTGGTCAGGATGACCACTGAAGCTTTCTTT
j_call: TRBJ1-2; d_call: TRBD1; clone_size: -; v_call: TRBV4-1; cdr3_aa: CASSPQGSSYGYTF; cdr3_nt: TGCGCCAGCAGCCCACAGGGGTCCTCCTATGGCTACACCTTC
j_call: TRBJ1-6; d_call: TRBD1; clone_size: -; v_call: TRBV7-2; cdr3_aa: CASSLSADRVNNSPLHF; cdr3_nt: TGTGCCAGCAGCTTGAGCGCGGACAGGGTAAATAATTCACCCCTCCACTTT
j_call: TRBJ1-1; d_call: -; clone_size: -; v_call: TRBV6-6; cdr3_aa: CASTRTESTEAFF; cdr3_nt: TGTGCCAGCACCCGGACAGAGTCCACTGAAGCTTTCTTT
j_call: TRBJ1-1; d_call: -; clone_size: -; v_call: TRBV2; cdr3_aa: CASSEGRYTEAFF; cdr3_nt: TGTGCCAGCAGTGAAGGACGGTACACTGAAGCTTTCTTT
j_call: TRBJ2-3; d_call: -; clone_size: -; v_call: TRBV28; cdr3_aa: CASSLWQGTTDTQYF; cdr3_nt: TGTGCCAGCAGTTTATGGCAGGGGACCACAGATACGCAGTATTTT
j_call: TRBJ2-6; d_call: -; clone_size: -; v_call: TRBV4-1; cdr3_aa: CASSQGPSGANVLTF; cdr3_nt: TGCGCCAGCAGCCAAGGGCCTTCTGGGGCCAACGTCCTGACTTTC
j_call: TRBJ2-3; d_call: -; clone_size: -; v_call: TRBV6-2/TRBV6-3; cdr3_aa: CASSSLGQSPDTQYF; cdr3_nt: TGTGCCAGCAGCTCACTCGGACAGAGTCCAGATACGCAGTATTTT